Sequencing of this T cell receptor (beta chain) was carried out in a study of cytomegalovirus exposure and HLA in healthy donors (dated by TCRdb to about 2017). About the full investigation: According to a later analysis, the 120 or so validation repertoires were produced on the same platform as the 666 repertoires of the first cohort. The study aimed to test whether cataloging public T cell receptors could reveal signatures of past pathogen exposure. A separate validation cohort of about 110 different subjects was used in addition to the approximately 640-subject first cohort. High-throughput TCR immunosequencing, statistical association of individual TCRs with disease status, and machine learning were combined to predict cytomegalovirus infection status. The paper as a whole reports these results and caveats: In vitro tests confirmed that a few of the cytomegalovirus-associated TCR beta chains recognize cytomegalovirus antigens. In both the original and validation cohorts, the classifier was reported to diagnose cytomegalovirus status with high specificity and sensitivity. The validation cohort had no HLA typing available for a later analysis, so co-occurrence within that cohort was assessed over all 120 or so repertoires. Of the cluster scores, roughly 95% were above 0 in a later analysis, which found that TCRs clustered in the first cohort also tended to co-occur in the 120 or so validation repertoires. A total of 150 or so TCR beta chains were listed by the study as associated with cytomegalovirus. The authors suggested that the approach could potentially be extended to other disease states and immunological phenotypes. While some public TCRs were present in many individuals, most TCR sequences turned up only very rarely across donors.

Library generation was performed with the immunoSEQ multiplex PCR assay. The original pipeline was this. To diagnose cytomegalovirus status from the catalog of TCR beta chain sequences, a statistical classification framework was built. TCRdb obtained this table from immuneACCESS and retained in-frame rearrangements with V and J assigned. These tables miss some clones; where compared with another copy, unresolved V genes account for less than half of the shortfall, and the remainder is unexplained. V and J calls and clone size are those listed in that table; D and trimming were worked out from the DNA. The sample yields tens of thousands of clones; 90% to 95% were counted once. The ten top clones hold about 0.7% of the sample. Note on this clone: The antigen it recognizes is unknown. Per-nucleotide qualities are absent, and no much larger clonotype sits a single base away.

Donors formed part of the validation cohort, which comprised fewer than 150 subjects and was distinct from the first cohort of under 750 subjects. The TCR originated in a young woman in good health and CMV-seronegative. The sample taken for sequencing was PBMCs.

The nucleotide sequence is TGTGCCTGGAGTGTGGCCCGTGGCAGGGCTGGTCAGCCCCAGCATTTT. Translated, it gives CAWSVARGRAGQPQHF. The chain couples TRBV30 to TRBJ1-5, with TRBD1 perhaps the D gene, on 5 matching bases. Trimming at the junction amounts to 0 bases on V and 6 bases on J, and the germline ends lie 18 bases apart. The CDR3 runs 16 residues from the cysteine to the phenylalanine. Only the CDR3 part of the read is kept: 48 bases, read in frame from the first base. CDR1 and CDR2 are read off the germline V gene (reference sequence) as GTSNPN and SVGIG.